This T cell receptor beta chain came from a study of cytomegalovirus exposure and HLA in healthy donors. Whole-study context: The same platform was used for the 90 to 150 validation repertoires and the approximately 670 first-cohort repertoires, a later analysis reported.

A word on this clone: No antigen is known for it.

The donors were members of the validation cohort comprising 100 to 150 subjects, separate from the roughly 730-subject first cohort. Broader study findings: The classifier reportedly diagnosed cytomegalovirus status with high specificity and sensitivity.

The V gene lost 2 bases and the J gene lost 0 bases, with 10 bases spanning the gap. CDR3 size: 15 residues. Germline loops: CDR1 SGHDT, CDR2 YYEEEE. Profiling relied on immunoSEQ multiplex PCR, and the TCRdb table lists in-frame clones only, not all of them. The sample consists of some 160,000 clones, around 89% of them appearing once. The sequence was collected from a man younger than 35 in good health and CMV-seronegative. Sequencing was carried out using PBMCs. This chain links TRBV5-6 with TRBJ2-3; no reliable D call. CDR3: CASSFLRTSTDTQYF. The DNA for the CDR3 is TGTGCCAGCAGCTTTTTGAGAACTAGCACAGATACGCAGTATTTT. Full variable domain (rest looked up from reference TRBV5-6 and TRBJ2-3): DAGVTQSPTHLIKTRGQQVTLRCSPKSGHDTVSWYQQALGQGPQFIFQYYEEEERQRGNFPDRFSGHQFPNYSSELNVNALLLGDSALYLCASSFLRTSTDTQYFGPGTRLTVL.